This T cell receptor beta chain derives from a study of cytomegalovirus exposure and HLA in healthy donors. Germline CDR1 SGHTA, CDR2 FQGNSA. Losses at the gene ends were 4 bases for V and 8 bases for J; bases not matched to a gene: 8. The CDR3 is made up of 15 amino acids. This clone was observed a handful of times. Researchers ran the PCR with 60 Vbeta and 13 Jbeta primers. Data came from immunoSEQ multiplex PCR; TCRdb stores just in-frame clones and leaves some out. Found here are 250,000 or so clones, 85% to 90% of them singletons; the top ten hold 1% to 1.5%. This clonotype was sampled from a human donor in good health. The chain links TRBV7-2 to TRBJ1-2, with TRBD1 matching over 12 bases. The sequencing sample was made of PBMCs. In DNA, the CDR3 is TGTGCCAGCAGCTCGGGGACAGGGGGCCCGGTGGGCTACACCTTC. Protein product: CASSSGTGGPVGYTF.